Listed below are T cell receptor beta chains from one sample, sequenced in a study of neurological immune-mediated disorders. TCRdb redid the calling of the 5' RACE reads with MiXCR, one entry per CDR3 protein. The sample has about 66,000 distinct CDR3 sequences; 3% to 4% are singletons. Material for sequencing was PBMCs. The receptors here all came from a middle-aged man with multiple sclerosis. The CDR3 runs from the conserved cysteine through the conserved F or W. Each record gives: V gene, J gene, D gene, clone size, CDR3 protein, CDR3 DNA. The D gene is left open where the match is weak. The listing skips clone size in some rows; elsewhere it reads once, few, many or a size class.

>TRBV12-3/TRBV12-4|TRBJ1-1|NA|many
CASTPQGASTEAFF
TGTGCCAGCACCCCGCAAGGGGCGAGCACTGAAGCTTTCTTT
>TRBV5-1|TRBJ2-7|TRBD1|NA
CASSLGAGGYEQYF
TGCGCCAGCAGCTTGGGAGCAGGGGGCTACGAGCAGTACTTC
>TRBV10-3|TRBJ2-4|TRBD1|many
CAISESGQGLNIQYF
TGTGCCATCAGTGAGTCTGGACAGGGCCTAAACATTCAGTACTTC
>TRBV20-1|TRBJ1-2|NA|many
CSARDRTRDYGYTF
TGCAGTGCTAGAGATCGTACCAGAGACTATGGCTACACCTTC
>TRBV5-1|TRBJ2-2|NA|many
CASSKGHTNTGELFF
TGCGCCAGCAGCAAGGGACATACGAACACCGGGGAGCTGTTTTTT
>TRBV29-1|TRBJ2-7|TRBD2|medium-sized
CSVGGGEGYEQYF
TGCAGCGTTGGGGGGGGGGAAGGCTACGAGCAGTACTTC
>TRBV5-1|TRBJ1-2|TRBD1|many
CASSPLQGNDGYTF
TGCGCCAGCAGCCCCCTACAGGGGAATGATGGCTACACCTTC
>TRBV7-3|TRBJ2-3|TRBD1|many
CASRPDGQGSTDTQYF
TGTGCCAGCAGGCCCGATGGACAGGGGAGCACAGATACGCAGTATTTT
>TRBV7-2|TRBJ2-1|TRBD2|many
CASSSSGLAVSNEQFF
TGTGCCAGCAGCTCCTCGGGACTAGCGGTCAGCAATGAGCAGTTCTTC
>TRBV5-6|TRBJ2-5|NA|many
CASSLVLEYQETQYF
TGTGCCAGCAGCTTGGTATTGGAGTACCAAGAGACCCAGTACTTC